The 17 T cell receptor beta chains listed next were all sequenced from one sample in a study of blood T cell repertoires in COVID-19. Assay: immunoSEQ multiplex PCR; the TCRdb copy retains only in-frame clones and omits some. In the table there are roughly 230,000 clones, 75% to 90% of which are singletons. Source material: peripheral blood. The receptors come from a woman aged 40 to 55 who had recovered from COVID-19.

The chain links TRBV6-4 to TRBJ1-5, with 7 positions matching TRBD1. Looked up from germline, CDR1 is MRHNA and CDR2 is SNTAGT. CDR3 length: 14 amino acids. The J segment lost 5 bases and the V segment lost 7 bases, leaving 8 bases of the junction unmatched. Written as DNA, the CDR3 is TGTGCCAGCACCATCACAGGGGACCATCAGCCCCAGCATTTT. Its translation: CASTITGDHQPQHF.

The chain recombines TRBV4-3 with TRBJ2-2; TRBD1 might be the D (6 bases). This CDR3 region has 15 residues. The germline V gene encodes CDR1 LGHNA and CDR2 YSLEER. Trimming took off 4 bases at V and 6 bases at J, with 15 bases between the two ends. As DNA, the CDR3 is TGCGCCAGCAGCCCAGAGGTCGCAGGGGCCGGGGAGCTGTTTTTT. The encoded protein is CASSPEVAGAGELFF.

This rearrangement joins TRBV12-3 or TRBV12-4 to TRBJ2-5; TRBD1 aligns across 7 bases. J was trimmed by 1 base and V by 7 bases; bases with no gene match: 3. The CDR3 totals 13 residues. The CDR3 loop is CASNRDSQETQYF. CDR3 DNA sequence: TGTGCCAGCAATAGGGACAGCCAAGAGACCCAGTACTTC.

The V call is TRBV28, the J call TRBJ1-5, with D tentatively TRBD1 (5 bases). The CDR3 is 13 residues long. CDR1 is MDHEN, CDR2 SYDVKM, per germline. Trimming pared 6 bases from V and 6 bases from J, leaving 12 bases between. Here the CDR3 reads CASRGGNSQPQHF. CDR3 coding DNA: TGTGCCAGCAGGGGGGGGAACAGTCAGCCCCAGCATTTT.

The chain is built from TRBV9 and TRBJ2-1; TRBD2 agrees at 7 bases. With 0 bases clipped from V and 3 bases from J, the junction kept 3 bases outside the gene matches. The CDR3 contains 15 residues. In germline, CDR1 is SGDLS, CDR2 YYNGEE. The DNA of the CDR3 is TGTGCCAGCAGCGTAGGACGGGACTACTACAATGAGCAGTTCTTC. It yields the protein CASSVGRDYYNEQFF.

This clone was seen only once. This chain connects TRBV5-6 to TRBJ1-3; D call uncertain. The ends were cut back, 4 bases at V and 2 bases at J, with 19 bases in the middle. The germline V gene encodes CDR1 SGHDT and CDR2 YYEEEE. CDR3 size: 17 residues. The CDR3, as DNA: TGTGCCAGCAGCCATACACGTTTTTTGGAGGCTGGAAACACCATATATTTT. Its translation is CASSHTRFLEAGNTIYF.

The rearrangement uses TRBV5-1 and TRBJ1-1; D not certain. The V gene's germline CDR1 is SGHRS and CDR2 YFSETQ. V lost 4 bases and J lost 1, with 11 bases in between. The CDR3 extends over 14 amino acids. CDR3 sequence: CASSVLPRNTEAFF. The CDR3 DNA sequence: TGCGCCAGCAGCGTGCTTCCGAGGAACACTGAAGCTTTCTTT.

In DNA, the CDR3 is TGTGCCAGCAGGGATGCGGGGGGCTCTGGAAACACCATATATTTT. Its protein product is CASRDAGGSGNTIYF. This chain connects TRBV6-6 to TRBJ1-3; D is perhaps TRBD1 (5 bases). Trimming removed 6 bases at V and 0 bases at J, with 12 bases between. This CDR3 contains 15 residues. Germline lookup yields CDR1 MNHNY and CDR2 SVGAGI (reference sequence).

The chain has TRBV5-1 and TRBJ2-2, with D possibly being TRBD2 (5 bases). Germline CDR1 is SGHRS and CDR2 is YFSETQ. The CDR3 length is 14 residues. Trimming shortened V by 6 bases and J by 5 bases, and 14 bases separated the two germline ends. The CDR3 reads CASKSDPGTGELFF. The CDR3 DNA follows: TGCGCCAGCAAATCGGACCCGGGGACCGGGGAGCTGTTTTTT. Complete variable domain (other parts from reference TRBV5-1 and TRBJ2-2): KAGVTQTPRYLIKTRGQQVTLSCSPISGHRSVSWYQQTPGQGLQFLFEYFSETQRNKGNFPGRFSGRQFSNSRSEMNVSTLELGDSALYLCASKSDPGTGELFFGEGSRLTVL.

The CDR3: CASSLWVDRVEETQYF. CDR3 sequence (DNA): TGTGCCAGCAGCTTATGGGTCGACAGGGTGGAAGAGACCCAGTACTTC. The chain couples TRBV7-9 to TRBJ2-5; 7 bases fit TRBD1. The V gene end was trimmed by 2 bases and the J gene end by 3 bases; junction bases not matched to a gene: 9. This CDR3 has 16 residues. Germline loops: CDR1 SEHNR, CDR2 FQNEAQ (reference sequence).

This chain uses TRBV13 with TRBJ2-3, with 7 bases that match TRBD2. Per the germline V gene, CDR1 is PRHDT and CDR2 is FYEKMQ (reference sequence). The V and J ends lost 1 base and 4 bases, in that order; junction bases with no gene match: 11. This CDR3 region has 17 residues. The CDR3: CASSLALREDGADTQYF. In DNA, the CDR3 is TGTGCCAGCAGCTTAGCGCTCCGGGAGGATGGGGCAGATACGCAGTATTTT.

The chain recombines TRBV27 with TRBJ2-3; 7 bases are a match to TRBD2. Germline CDR1 is MNHEY and CDR2 is SMNVEV (reference sequence). The ends lost 0 bases at V and 4 bases at J; junction bases unmatched: 4. This CDR3 has 15 amino acids. The CDR3 loop reads CASSLSTSKSDTQYF. The CDR3 DNA is TGTGCCAGCAGTTTATCGACTAGCAAATCAGATACGCAGTATTTT.

To note about this clone: In the same sample, other DNA sequences code for this CDR3. V gene TRBV5-1 combines with J gene TRBJ2-3; TRBD1 agrees at 9 bases. CDR3 length equals 14 residues. From germline, CDR1 is SGHRS and CDR2 YFSETQ. The trim removed 0 bases at V and 5 bases at J, leaving 1 base unmatched. This CDR3 reads CASSLGQGGDTQYF. In DNA, the CDR3 is TGCGCCAGCAGCTTGGGACAGGGGGGAGATACGCAGTATTTT.

The chain has TRBV10-2 and TRBJ1-4; D may be TRBD1 (5 bases). CDR3 length: 12 amino acids. The germline V gene encodes CDR1 WSHSY and CDR2 SAAADI. V was clipped by 8 bases and J by 12 bases, with 16 bases between them. The DNA of the CDR3 is TGCGCCAGCGGTTACAGCGGAGGGGAACTGTTTTTT. Translating it yields CASGYSGGELFF.

The rearrangement links TRBV6-5 to TRBJ2-7, with 10 bases identical to TRBD2. CDR1 is MNHEY and CDR2 is SVGAGI in the germline V gene. The V gene end was trimmed by 6 bases and the J gene end by 3 bases; junction bases not matched to a gene: 8. The CDR3 is made up of 15 amino acids. Written as DNA, the CDR3 is TGTGCCAGCAGCCCAGGACTAGCGGAAGTCTACGAGCAGTACTTC. It specifies CASSPGLAEVYEQYF.

This chain links TRBV5-1 with TRBJ1-6; a weak D match, TRBD1 (6 bases). V gave up 0 bases and J gave up 10 bases, with 14 bases separating them. CDR1 SGHRS and CDR2 YFSETQ come from the germline V gene. The CDR3 runs 15 residues. This chain's CDR3 is CASSLAMQGYSPLHF. CDR3 sequence (DNA): TGCGCCAGCAGCTTGGCCATGCAGGGGTACTCACCCCTCCACTTT.

The chain uses TRBV24-1 and TRBJ2-7, with TRBD2 matching over 11 bases. V trimming: 5 bases; J trimming: 4 bases; junction bases outside the gene matches: 9. Germline assignment: CDR1 KGHDR and CDR2 SFDVKD. There are 16 residues in the CDR3. The CDR3 nucleotides are TGTGCCACCAGTGCCCTACTAGCGGGGGCCACATACGAGCAGTACTTC. Amino acids: CATSALLAGATYEQYF.